This TCR beta chain was sequenced for a study of type 1 and type 2 diabetes patients. As for the study in general: T cells were magnetically sorted from PBMCs as CD4+ or CD8+ subsets. Regarding the study as a whole: Some HECs seen only in T1D might also appear in more T2D or control samples. Type 2 diabetes repertoires were more diverse than type 1 diabetes repertoires.

The PCR template was genomic DNA. A primer set of 30 forward and 13 reverse primers amplified the CDR3. TCRdb re-called the multiplex PCR reads with MiXCR, one entry per CDR3 protein. Seen here are 250,000 or so distinct CDR3 sequences, approximately 45% observed once, and the top ten hold around 15%. Donors had no other autoimmune disease or infection in four weeks. The ends lost 1 base at V and 2 bases at J; junction bases unmatched: 3. Germline assignment: CDR1 MGHRA and CDR2 YSYEKL. This CDR3 is built from 15 residues. This clonotype was observed a handful of times. What it binds is not known. Sequenced input: peripheral blood mononuclear cells (PBMCs). This receptor was taken from a man aged 18 to 30 with type 2 diabetes. The chain recombines TRBV4-1 with TRBJ2-7; TRBD1 matches 9 bases. The CDR3, as DNA: TGCGCCAGCAGCCAAGTGGACAGGGGAGCCTACGAGCAGTACTTC. This encodes CASSQVDRGAYEQYF.